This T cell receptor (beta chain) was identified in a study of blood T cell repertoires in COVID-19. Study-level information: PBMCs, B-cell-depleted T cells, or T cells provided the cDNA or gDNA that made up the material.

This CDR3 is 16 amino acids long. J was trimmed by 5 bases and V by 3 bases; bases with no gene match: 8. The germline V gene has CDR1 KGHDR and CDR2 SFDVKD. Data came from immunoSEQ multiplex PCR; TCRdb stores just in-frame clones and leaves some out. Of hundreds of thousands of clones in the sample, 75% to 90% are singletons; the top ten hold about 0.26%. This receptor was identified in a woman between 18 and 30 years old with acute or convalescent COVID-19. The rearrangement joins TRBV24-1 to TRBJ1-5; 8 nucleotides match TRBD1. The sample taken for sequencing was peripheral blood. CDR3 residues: CATSDRTGKLYQPQHF. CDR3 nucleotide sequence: TGTGCCACCAGTGATCGGACAGGGAAGTTGTATCAGCCCCAGCATTTT.